This TCR beta chain was identified during a study of PD-L1 blockade in urothelial cancer. Study-wide context: Prior chemotherapy regimens per patient numbered 0 to 3. Study conclusions and caveats: When pretreatment blood TCR clonality was below the median, it predicted better survival.

To note about this clone: Its antigen is not identified.

Each PCR had synthetic TCR analog templates added to it as a spike-in. This table comes from immunoSEQ multiplex PCR, and its TCRdb copy is limited to in-frame clones, with some not included. This sample has 85,000 to 90,000 clones, with about 83% found just once. This sample's time point: pretreatment peripheral blood. Anywhere from 1 to 8 samples came from each patient, spanning pretreatment and on-treatment. The CDR3 consists of 13 residues. In germline, CDR1 is SQVTM, CDR2 ANQGSEA. The specimen was PBMCs, collected around atezolizumab (anti-PD-L1) treatment. This TCR was recovered from a man in his sixties with urothelial cancer. The chain is built from TRBV29-1 and TRBJ2-1, with TRBD2 matching 9 bases. The CDR3 spells CTGSSGGNNEQFF. DNA of the CDR3: TGCACCGGGTCCAGCGGGGGGAACAATGAGCAGTTCTTC.